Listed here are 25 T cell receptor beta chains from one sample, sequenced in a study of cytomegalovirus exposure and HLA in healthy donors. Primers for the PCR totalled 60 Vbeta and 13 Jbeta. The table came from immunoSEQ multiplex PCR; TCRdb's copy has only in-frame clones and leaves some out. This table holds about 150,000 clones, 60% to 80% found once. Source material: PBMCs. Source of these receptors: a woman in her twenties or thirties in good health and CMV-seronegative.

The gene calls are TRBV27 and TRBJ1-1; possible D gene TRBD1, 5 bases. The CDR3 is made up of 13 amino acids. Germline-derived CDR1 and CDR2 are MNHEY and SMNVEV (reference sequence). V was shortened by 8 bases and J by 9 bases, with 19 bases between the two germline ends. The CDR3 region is CASVAGRPFKAFF. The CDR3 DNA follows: TGTGCCAGCGTGGCGGGACGGCCATTTAAAGCTTTCTTT.

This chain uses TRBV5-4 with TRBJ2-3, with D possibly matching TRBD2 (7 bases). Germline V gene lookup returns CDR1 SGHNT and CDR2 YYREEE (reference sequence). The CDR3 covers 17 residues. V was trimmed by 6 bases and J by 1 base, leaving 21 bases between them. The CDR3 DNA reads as TGTGCCAGCACCCGCGGGGGCGGGGGTGCCCGCACAGATACGCAGTATTTT. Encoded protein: CASTRGGGGARTDTQYF.

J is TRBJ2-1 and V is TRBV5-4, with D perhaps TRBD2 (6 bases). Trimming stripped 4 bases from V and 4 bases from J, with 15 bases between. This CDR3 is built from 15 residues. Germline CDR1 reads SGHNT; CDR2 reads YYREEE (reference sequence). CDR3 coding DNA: TGTGCCAGCAGCGTCGGTGGGGGGTCTTACAATGAGCAGTTCTTC. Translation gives CASSVGGGSYNEQFF.

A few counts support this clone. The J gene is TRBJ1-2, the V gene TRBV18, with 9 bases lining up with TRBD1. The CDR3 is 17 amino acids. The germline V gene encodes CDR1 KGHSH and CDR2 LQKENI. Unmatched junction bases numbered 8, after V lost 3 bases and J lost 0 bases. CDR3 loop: CASSPTGTGNTNYGYTF. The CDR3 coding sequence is TGTGCCAGCTCACCCACCGGGACAGGGAATACTAACTATGGCTACACCTTC.

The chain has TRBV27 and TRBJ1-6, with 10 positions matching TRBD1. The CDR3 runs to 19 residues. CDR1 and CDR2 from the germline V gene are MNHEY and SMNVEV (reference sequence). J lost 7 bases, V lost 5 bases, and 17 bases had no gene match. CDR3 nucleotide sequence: TGTGCCAGCAGTACACCCCCGGGACAGGGGATTCGGACGAATTCACCCCTCCACTTT. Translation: CASSTPPGQGIRTNSPLHF.

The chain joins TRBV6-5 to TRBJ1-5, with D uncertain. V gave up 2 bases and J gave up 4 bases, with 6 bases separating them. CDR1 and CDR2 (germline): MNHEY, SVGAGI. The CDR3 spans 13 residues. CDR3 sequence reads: CASSYDGNQPQHF. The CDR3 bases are TGTGCCAGCAGTTACGACGGGAATCAGCCCCAGCATTTT.

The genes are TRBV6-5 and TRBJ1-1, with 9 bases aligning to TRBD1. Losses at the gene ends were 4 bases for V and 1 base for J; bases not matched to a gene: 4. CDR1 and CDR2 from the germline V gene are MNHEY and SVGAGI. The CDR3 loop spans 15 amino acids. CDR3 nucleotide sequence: TGTGCCAGCAGTTCAGACAGGGGGGCGAACACTGAAGCTTTCTTT. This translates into CASSSDRGANTEAFF.

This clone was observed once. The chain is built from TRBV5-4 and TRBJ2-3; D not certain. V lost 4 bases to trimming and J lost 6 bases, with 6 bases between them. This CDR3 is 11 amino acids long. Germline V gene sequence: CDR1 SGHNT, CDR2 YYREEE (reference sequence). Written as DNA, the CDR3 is TGTGCCAGCAGCGCTACGGATACGCAGTATTTT. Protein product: CASSATDTQYF.

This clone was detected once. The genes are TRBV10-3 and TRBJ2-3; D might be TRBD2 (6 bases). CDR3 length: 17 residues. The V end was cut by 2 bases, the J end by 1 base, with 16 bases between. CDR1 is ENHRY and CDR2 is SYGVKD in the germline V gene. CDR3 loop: CAISERGRGMGTDTQYF. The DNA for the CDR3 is TGTGCCATCAGTGAGCGGGGCCGGGGGATGGGCACAGATACGCAGTATTTT.

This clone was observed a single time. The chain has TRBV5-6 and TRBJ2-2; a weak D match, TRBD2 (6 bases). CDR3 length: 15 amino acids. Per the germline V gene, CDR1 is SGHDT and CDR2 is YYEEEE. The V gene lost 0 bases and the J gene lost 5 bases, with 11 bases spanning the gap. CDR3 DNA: TGTGCCAGCAGCTTGGTAGGGGAGGAGACCGGGGAGCTGTTTTTT. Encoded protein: CASSLVGEETGELFF.

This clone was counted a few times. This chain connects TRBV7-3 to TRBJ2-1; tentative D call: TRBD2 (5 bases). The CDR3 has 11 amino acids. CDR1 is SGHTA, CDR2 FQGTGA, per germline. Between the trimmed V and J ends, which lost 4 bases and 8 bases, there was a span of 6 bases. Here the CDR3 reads CASSSGDEQFF. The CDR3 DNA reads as TGTGCCAGCAGCTCCGGGGATGAGCAGTTCTTC.

CDR3: CASSLRPGQGADTQYF. The DNA of the CDR3 is TGCGCCAGCAGCTTACGACCGGGACAGGGGGCAGATACGCAGTATTTT. The genes are TRBV5-1 and TRBJ2-3; TRBD1 matches 11 bases. This CDR3 has 16 residues. J lost 4 bases, V lost 2 bases, and 6 bases had no gene match. Germline V gene lookup returns CDR1 SGHRS and CDR2 YFSETQ.

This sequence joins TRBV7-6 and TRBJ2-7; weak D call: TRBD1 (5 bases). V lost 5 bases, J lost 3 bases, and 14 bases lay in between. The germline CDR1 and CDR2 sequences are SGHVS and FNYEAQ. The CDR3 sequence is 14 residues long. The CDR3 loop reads CASSRSPTVYEQYF. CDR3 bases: TGTGCCAGCAGCCGTTCCCCGACAGTCTACGAGCAGTACTTC.

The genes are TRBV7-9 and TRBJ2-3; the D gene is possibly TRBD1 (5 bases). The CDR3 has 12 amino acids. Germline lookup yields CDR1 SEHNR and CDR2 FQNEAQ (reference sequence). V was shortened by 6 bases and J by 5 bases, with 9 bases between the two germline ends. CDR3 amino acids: CASRGLEDTQYF. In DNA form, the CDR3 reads TGTGCCAGCAGGGGGCTGGAAGATACGCAGTATTTT.

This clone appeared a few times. DNA of the CDR3: TGTGCCAGCAGTGCCGGGGGGCCATCCGAAAAACTGTTTTTT. The encoded protein is CASSAGGPSEKLFF. The V gene is TRBV25-1, the J gene TRBJ1-4, with D perhaps matching TRBD1 (6 bases). The CDR3 runs to 14 residues. V was shortened by 4 bases and J by 8 bases, with 14 bases between the two germline ends. Germline V lookup: CDR1 MGHDK, CDR2 SYGVNS.

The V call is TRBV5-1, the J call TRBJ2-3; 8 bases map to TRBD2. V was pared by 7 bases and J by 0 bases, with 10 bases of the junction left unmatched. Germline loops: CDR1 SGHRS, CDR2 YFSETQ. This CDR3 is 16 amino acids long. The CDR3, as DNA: TGCGCCAGCGGGGAGGGACTAGTAATGAGCACAGATACGCAGTATTTT. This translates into CASGEGLVMSTDTQYF.

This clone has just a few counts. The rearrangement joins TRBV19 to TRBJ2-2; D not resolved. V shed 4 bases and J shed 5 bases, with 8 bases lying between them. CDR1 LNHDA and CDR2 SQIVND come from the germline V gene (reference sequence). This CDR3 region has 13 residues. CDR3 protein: CASSTPPTGELFF. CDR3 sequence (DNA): TGTGCCAGTAGTACCCCTCCGACCGGGGAGCTGTTTTTT.

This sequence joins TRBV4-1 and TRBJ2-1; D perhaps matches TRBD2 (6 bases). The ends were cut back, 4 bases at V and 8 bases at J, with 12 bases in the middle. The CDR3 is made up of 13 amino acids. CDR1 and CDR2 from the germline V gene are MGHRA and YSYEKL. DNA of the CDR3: TGCGCCAGCAGCCCAGGAGGGCGTCATGAGCAGTTCTTC. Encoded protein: CASSPGGRHEQFF.

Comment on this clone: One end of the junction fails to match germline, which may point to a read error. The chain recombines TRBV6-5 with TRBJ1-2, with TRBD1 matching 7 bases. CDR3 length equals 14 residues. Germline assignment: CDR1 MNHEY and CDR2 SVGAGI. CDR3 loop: CASRRGTVLGLFAF. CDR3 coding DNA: TGTGCCAGCAGGCGAGGGACAGTTCTAGGGCTGTTCGCCTTC.

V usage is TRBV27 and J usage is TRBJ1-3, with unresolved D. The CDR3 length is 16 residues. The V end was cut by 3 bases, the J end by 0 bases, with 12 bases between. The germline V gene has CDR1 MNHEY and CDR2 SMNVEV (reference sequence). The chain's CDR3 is CASSFAPGSSGNTIYF. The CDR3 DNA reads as TGTGCCAGCAGTTTCGCCCCGGGGAGCTCTGGAAACACCATATATTTT.

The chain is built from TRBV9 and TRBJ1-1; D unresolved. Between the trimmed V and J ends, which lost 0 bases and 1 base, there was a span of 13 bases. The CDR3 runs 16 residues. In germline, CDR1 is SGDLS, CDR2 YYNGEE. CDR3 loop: CASSVESHLPNTEAFF. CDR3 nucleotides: TGTGCCAGCAGCGTAGAGTCACACCTTCCGAACACTGAAGCTTTCTTT. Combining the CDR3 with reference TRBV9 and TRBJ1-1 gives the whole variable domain DSGVTQTPKHLITATGQRVTLRCSPRSGDLSVYWYQQSLDQGLQFLIQYYNGEERAKGNILERFSAQQFPDLHSELNLSSLELGDSALYFCASSVESHLPNTEAFFGQGTRLTVV.

CDR3 nucleotide sequence: TGTGCCAGCAGCTTAGGGGACAGCTATAGCAATCAGCCCCAGCATTTT. As protein: CASSLGDSYSNQPQHF. V and J are TRBV7-8 and TRBJ1-5; 7 nucleotides agree with TRBD1. Germline values: CDR1 SGHVS, CDR2 FQNEAQ. This CDR3 is 16 amino acids long. J lost 0 bases, V lost 1 base, and 3 bases had no gene match.

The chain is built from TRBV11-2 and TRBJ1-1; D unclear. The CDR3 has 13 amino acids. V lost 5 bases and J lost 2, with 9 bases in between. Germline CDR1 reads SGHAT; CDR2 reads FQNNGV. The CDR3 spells CASSASRNTEAFF. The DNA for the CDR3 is TGTGCCAGCAGCGCGTCACGTAACACTGAAGCTTTCTTT. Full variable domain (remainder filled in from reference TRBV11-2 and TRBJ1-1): EAGVAQSPRYKIIEKRQSVAFWCNPISGHATLYWYQQILGQGPKLLIQFQNNGVVDDSQLPKDRFSAERLKGVDSTLKIQPAKLEDSAVYLCASSASRNTEAFFGQGTRLTVV.

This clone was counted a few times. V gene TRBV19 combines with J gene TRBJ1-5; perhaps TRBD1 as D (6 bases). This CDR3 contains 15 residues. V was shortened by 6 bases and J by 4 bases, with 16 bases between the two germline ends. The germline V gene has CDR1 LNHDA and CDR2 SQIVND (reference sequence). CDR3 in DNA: TGTGCCAGTAGCCCACGACAGGCTCTGAATCAGCCCCAGCATTTT. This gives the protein CASSPRQALNQPQHF.

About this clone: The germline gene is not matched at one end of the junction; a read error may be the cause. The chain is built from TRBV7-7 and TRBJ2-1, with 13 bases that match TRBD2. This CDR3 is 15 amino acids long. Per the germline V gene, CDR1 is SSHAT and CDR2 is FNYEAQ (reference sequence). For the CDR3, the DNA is TGTGCTAGCAGCCAAGGACTAGCGGGGGACAATGAGCAGTTCTTC. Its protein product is CASSQGLAGDNEQFF. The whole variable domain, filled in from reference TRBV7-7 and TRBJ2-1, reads GAGVSQSPRYKVTKRGQDVTLRCDPISSHATLYWYQQALGQGPEFLTYFNYEAQPDKSGLPSDRFSAERPEGSISTLTIQRTEQRDSAMYRCASSQGLAGDNEQFFGPGTRLTVL.